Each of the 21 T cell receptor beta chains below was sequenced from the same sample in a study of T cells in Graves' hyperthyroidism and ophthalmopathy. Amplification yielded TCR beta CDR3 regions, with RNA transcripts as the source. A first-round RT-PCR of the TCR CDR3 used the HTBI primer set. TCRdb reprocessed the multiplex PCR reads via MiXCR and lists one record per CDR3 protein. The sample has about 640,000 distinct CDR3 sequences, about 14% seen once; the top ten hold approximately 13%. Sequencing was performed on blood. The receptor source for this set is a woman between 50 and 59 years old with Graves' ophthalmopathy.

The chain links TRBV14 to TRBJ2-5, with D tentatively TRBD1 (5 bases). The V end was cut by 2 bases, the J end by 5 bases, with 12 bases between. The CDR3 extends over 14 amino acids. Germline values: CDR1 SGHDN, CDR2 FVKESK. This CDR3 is CASSQSGLKETQYF. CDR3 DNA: TGTGCCAGCAGCCAATCAGGGTTGAAGGAGACCCAGTACTTC.

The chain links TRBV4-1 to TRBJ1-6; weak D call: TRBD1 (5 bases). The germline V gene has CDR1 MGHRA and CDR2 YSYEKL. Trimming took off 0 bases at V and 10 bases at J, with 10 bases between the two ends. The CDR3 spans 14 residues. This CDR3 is CASSQDDSSSPLHF. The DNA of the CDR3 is TGCGCCAGCAGCCAAGATGACAGTTCCTCACCCCTCCACTTT.

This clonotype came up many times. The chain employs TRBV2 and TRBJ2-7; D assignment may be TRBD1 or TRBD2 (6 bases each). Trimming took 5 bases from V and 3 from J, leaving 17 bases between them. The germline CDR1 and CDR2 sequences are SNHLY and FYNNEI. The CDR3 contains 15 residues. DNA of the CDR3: TGTGCCAGCAGTCCGTACCGGGGGCTAAACTACGAGCAGTACTTC. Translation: CASSPYRGLNYEQYF.

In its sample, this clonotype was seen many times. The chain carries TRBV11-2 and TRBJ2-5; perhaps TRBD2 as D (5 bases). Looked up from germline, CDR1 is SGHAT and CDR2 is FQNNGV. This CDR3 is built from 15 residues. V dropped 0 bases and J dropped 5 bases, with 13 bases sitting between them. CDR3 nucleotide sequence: TGTGCCAGCAGCTTAGAGAGGGTCGCTCTTGAGACCCAGTACTTC. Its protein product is CASSLERVALETQYF.

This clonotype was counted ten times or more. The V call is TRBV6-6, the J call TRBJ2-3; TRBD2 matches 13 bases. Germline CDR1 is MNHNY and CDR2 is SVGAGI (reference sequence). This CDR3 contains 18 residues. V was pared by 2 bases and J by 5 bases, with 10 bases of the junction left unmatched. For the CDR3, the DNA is TGTGCCAGCAGTTACGCCCCCTTCGGGACTAGCGGGAAAGATACGCAGTATTTT. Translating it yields CASSYAPFGTSGKDTQYF.

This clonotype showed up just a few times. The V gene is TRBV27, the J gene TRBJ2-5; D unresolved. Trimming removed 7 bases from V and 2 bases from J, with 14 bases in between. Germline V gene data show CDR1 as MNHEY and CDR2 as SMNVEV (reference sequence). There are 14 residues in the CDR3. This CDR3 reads CASTVRRKQETQYF. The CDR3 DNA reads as TGTGCCAGCACCGTGCGGCGAAAACAAGAGACCCAGTACTTC.

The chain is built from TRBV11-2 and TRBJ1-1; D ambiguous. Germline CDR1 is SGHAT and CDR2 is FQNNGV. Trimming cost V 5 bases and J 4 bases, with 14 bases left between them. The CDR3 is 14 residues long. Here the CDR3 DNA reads TGTGCCAGCAGCCGCTCGCTGGGCTTCACTGAAGCTTTCTTT. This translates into CASSRSLGFTEAFF.

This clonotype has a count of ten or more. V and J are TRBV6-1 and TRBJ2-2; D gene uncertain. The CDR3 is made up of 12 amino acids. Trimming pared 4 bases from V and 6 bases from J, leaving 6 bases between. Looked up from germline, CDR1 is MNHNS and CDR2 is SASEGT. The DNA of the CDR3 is TGTGCCAGCAGTGCAATCCCCGGGGAGCTGTTTTTT. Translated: CASSAIPGELFF.

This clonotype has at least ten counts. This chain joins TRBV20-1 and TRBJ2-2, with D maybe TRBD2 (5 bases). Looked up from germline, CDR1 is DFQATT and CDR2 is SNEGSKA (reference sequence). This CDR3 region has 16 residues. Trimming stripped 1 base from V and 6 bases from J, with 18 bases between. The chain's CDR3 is CSARVTYPGSAGELFF. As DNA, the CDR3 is TGCAGTGCTAGAGTCACTTACCCGGGGTCGGCCGGGGAGCTGTTTTTT.

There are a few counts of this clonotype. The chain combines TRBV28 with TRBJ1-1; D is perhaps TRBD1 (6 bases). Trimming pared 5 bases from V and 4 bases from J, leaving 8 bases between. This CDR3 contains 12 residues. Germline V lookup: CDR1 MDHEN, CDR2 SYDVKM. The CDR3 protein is CASSTGITEAFF. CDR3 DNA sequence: TGTGCCAGCAGTACAGGGATCACTGAAGCTTTCTTT.

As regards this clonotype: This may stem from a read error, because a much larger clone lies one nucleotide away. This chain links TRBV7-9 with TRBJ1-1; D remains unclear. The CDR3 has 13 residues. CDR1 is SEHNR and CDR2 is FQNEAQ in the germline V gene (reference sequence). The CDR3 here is CAGSHDIRDEAFF. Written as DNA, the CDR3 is TGTGCCGGCAGCCATGACATACGAGATGAAGCTTTCTTT.

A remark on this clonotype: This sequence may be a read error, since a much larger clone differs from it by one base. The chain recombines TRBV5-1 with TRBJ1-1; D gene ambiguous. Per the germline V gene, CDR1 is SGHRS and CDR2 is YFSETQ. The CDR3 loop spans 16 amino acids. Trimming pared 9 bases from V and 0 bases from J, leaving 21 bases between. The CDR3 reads CANTPEPHAVNTEAFF. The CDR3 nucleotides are TGCGCCAACACACCGGAGCCCCACGCCGTGAACACTGAAGCTTTCTTT.

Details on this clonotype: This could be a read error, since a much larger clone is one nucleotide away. CDR3 in amino acids: CASRGPGGEQEKLSF. CDR3 sequence (DNA): TGTGCCAGCAGGGGTCCAGGGGGCGAACAAGAAAAACTGTCTTTT. This chain joins TRBV2 and TRBJ1-4, with 8 bases fitting TRBD1. Germline V gene data show CDR1 as SNHLY and CDR2 as FYNNEI. CDR3 length: 15 residues.

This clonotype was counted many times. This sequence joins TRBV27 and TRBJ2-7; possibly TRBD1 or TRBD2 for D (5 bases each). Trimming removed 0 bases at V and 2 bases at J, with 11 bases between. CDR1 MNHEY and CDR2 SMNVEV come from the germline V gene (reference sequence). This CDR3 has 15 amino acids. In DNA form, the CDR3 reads TGTGCCAGCAGTTTATCTTGGGACGGGACCTACGAGCAGTACTTC. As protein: CASSLSWDGTYEQYF.

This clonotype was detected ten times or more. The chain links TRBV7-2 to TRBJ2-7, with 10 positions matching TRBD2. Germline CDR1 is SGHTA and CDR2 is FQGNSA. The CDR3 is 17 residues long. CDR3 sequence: CASRPLSSSGGVPEQYF. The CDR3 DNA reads TGTGCAAGCCGACCCCTTTCCTCTAGCGGGGGTGTGCCGGAGCAGTACTTC.

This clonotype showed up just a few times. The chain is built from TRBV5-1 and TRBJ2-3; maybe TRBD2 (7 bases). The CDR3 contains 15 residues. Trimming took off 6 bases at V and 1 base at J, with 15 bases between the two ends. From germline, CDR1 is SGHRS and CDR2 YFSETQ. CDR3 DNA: TGCGCCAGCAAGGGGGGGACTATCGGCACAGATACGCAGTATTTT. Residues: CASKGGTIGTDTQYF.

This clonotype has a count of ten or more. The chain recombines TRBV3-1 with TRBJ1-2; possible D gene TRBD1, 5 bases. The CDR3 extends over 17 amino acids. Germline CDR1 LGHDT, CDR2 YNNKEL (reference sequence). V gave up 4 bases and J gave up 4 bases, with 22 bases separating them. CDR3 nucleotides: TGTGCCAGCAGCCGGTCTCCCGAACTGACAGTTTCCTATGGCTACACCTTC. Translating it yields CASSRSPELTVSYGYTF.

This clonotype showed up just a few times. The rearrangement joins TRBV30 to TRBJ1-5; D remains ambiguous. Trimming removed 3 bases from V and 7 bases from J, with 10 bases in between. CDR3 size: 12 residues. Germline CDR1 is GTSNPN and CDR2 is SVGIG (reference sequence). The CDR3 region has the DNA TGTGCCTGGAGCGACACTCGGCAGCCCCAGCATTTT. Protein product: CAWSDTRQPQHF.

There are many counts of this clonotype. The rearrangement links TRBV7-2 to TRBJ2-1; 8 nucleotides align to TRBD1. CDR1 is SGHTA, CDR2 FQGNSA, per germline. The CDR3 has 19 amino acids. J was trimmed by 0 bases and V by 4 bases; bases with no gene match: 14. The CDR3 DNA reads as TGTGCCAGCAGCTCGACAGGGGTTCGGCGGGAAAGCTCCTACAATGAGCAGTTCTTC. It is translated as CASSSTGVRRESSYNEQFF.

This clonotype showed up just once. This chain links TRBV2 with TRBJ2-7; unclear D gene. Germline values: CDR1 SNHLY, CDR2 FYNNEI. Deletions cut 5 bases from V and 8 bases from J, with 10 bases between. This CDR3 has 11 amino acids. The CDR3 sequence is CASSSMSQQYF. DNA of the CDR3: TGTGCCAGCAGTTCCATGTCCCAGCAGTACTTC.

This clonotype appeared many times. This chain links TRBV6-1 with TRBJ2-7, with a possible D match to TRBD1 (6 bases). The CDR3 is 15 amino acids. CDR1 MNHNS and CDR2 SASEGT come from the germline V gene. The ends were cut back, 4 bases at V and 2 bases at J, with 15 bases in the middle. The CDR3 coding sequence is TGTGCCAGCAGTGCCCCGGACAGAATAGCCTACGAGCAGTACTTC. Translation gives CASSAPDRIAYEQYF.